This T cell receptor (beta chain) was observed in a study of cytomegalovirus exposure and HLA in healthy donors. Whole-study findings and limits: Both high specificity and high sensitivity reportedly marked the classifier's diagnosis of cytomegalovirus status. Certain indistinguishable V segments, among them TRBV6-2 and TRBV6-3, were excluded. Being productive about 90% or about 30% of the time was typical of most TCR beta V segments in an earlier analysis.

The PCR contained 60 Vbeta and 13 Jbeta primers. Data came from immunoSEQ multiplex PCR; TCRdb stores just in-frame clones and leaves some out. The repertoire includes about 130,000 clones, approximately 80% of them detected once, and more than 0.95% sits in the top ten. Donors likely had unrecorded immune exposures despite being nominally healthy when sampled. Germline-derived CDR1 and CDR2 are MNHEY and SVGAGI. The CDR3 runs to 14 residues. The V and J ends lost 0 bases and 9 bases, in that order; junction bases with no gene match: 5. As concerns this clone: Its matching antigen is unknown.

The specimen sequenced was PBMCs. The clonotype comes from a man in his forties or fifties in good health and CMV-seronegative. The gene calls are TRBV6-5 and TRBJ2-3; 8 nucleotides align to TRBD1. The CDR3 DNA reads TGTGCCAGCAGTTACTCGACGGGACAGGTCACGCAGTATTTT. Its translation: CASSYSTGQVTQYF.